The subject of this entry is one T cell receptor beta chain. TCRdb passed the 5' RACE reads through MiXCR, listing each CDR3 protein once. This sample yields around 500,000 distinct CDR3 sequences, of which about 20% are seen a single time; around an eighth belongs to the top ten. This record belongs to a study of T-cell memory formation after mild COVID-19. V was pared by 0 bases and J by 1 base, with 16 bases between. Per germline, CDR1 SEHNR and CDR2 FQNEAQ (reference sequence). There are 17 residues in the CDR3. Sequenced sample: PBMCs or a T cell subset sorted from them (not recorded which). V and J are TRBV7-9 and TRBJ2-7; TRBD1 is a possible D gene (6 bases). This receptor was taken from an adult woman who had mild COVID-19 (a few samples of this study predate the infection). Cell type and time point are not known. This chain's CDR3 is CASSLAITRGGSYEQYF. Here the CDR3 DNA reads TGTGCCAGCAGCTTAGCGATCACTAGAGGGGGATCCTACGAGCAGTACTTC.